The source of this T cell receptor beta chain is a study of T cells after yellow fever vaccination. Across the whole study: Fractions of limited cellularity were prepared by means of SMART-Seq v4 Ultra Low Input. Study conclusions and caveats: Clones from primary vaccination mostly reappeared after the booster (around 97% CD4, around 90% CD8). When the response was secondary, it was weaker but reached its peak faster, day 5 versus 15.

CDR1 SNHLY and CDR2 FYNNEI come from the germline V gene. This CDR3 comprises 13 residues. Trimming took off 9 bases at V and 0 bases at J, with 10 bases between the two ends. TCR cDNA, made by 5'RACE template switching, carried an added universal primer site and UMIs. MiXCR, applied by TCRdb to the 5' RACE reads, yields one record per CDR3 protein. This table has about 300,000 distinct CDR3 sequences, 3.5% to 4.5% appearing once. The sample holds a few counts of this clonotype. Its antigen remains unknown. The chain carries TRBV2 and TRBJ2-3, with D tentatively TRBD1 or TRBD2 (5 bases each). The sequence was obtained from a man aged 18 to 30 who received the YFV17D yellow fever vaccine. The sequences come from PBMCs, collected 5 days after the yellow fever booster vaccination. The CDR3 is CARRDGSTDTQYF. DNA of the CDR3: TGTGCCAGGAGGGACGGAAGCACAGATACGCAGTATTTT.